Listed below are T cell receptor beta chains from one sample, sequenced in a study of blood T cell repertoires in COVID-19. Assay used: immunoSEQ multiplex PCR; TCRdb lists only in-frame clones, some missing. The table shows under 150,000 clones, with approximately 85% occurring only once. The specimen was peripheral blood. These receptors were taken from a woman aged 55-70 years with COVID-19, enrolled during active disease. Both conserved end residues are part of each CDR3. The D gene is left open where the match is weak. Size values are once, few and many counts, or a class for expanded clones, and some rows have none.

abundance	len	v_gene	d_gene	j_gene	CDR3aa	CDR3nt
-	15	TRBV3-1/TRBV3-2	-	TRBJ2-5	CASSLERGQKETQYF	TGTGCCAGCAGCTTGGAAAGGGGACAAAAAGAGACCCAGTACTTC
-	15	TRBV7-9	-	TRBJ1-1	CASSFSGSRNTEAFF	TGTGCCAGCAGCTTCTCCGGTTCGAGGAACACTGAAGCTTTCTTT
-	16	TRBV7-9	TRBD2	TRBJ2-3	CASTPKRGDFTDTQYF	TGTGCCAGCACTCCGAAGCGGGGGGACTTCACAGATACGCAGTATTTT
once	11	TRBV30	-	TRBJ2-1	CAWAGVVEQFF	TGTGCCTGGGCTGGAGTGGTTGAGCAGTTCTTC
-	14	TRBV28	TRBD1	TRBJ2-5	CASSGTGVRETQYF	TGTGCCAGCAGTGGGACAGGGGTGAGGGAGACCCAGTACTTC
-	15	TRBV3-1/TRBV3-2	-	TRBJ1-1	CASSQEGGFGTEAFF	TGTGCCAGCAGCCAAGAGGGGGGGTTCGGCACTGAAGCTTTCTTT
few	12	TRBV10-3	-	TRBJ2-7	CAIRRGDYEQYF	TGTGCCATCCGGCGGGGTGATTACGAGCAGTACTTC
-	16	TRBV4-2	TRBD1	TRBJ1-6	CASSLGGASYNSPLHF	TGTGCCAGCAGCCTAGGGGGCGCTTCCTATAATTCACCCCTCCACTTT
-	15	TRBV19	-	TRBJ1-6	CASSIPGGINSPLHF	TGTGCCAGTAGTATACCGGGGGGGATTAATTCACCCCTCCACTTT
-	13	TRBV10-1	-	TRBJ1-2	CASSGSGGFGYTF	TGCGCCAGCAGTGGGAGCGGGGGCTTTGGCTACACCTTC
-	17	TRBV5-1	TRBD1	TRBJ2-3	CASSLGRDRVNTDTQYF	TGCGCCAGCAGCTTGGGCCGCGACAGGGTAAACACAGATACGCAGTATTTT
few	15	TRBV9	TRBD1	TRBJ1-1	CASSISTGDDTEAFF	TGTGCCAGCAGCATATCTACAGGGGACGACACTGAAGCTTTCTTT
-	16	TRBV9	TRBD2	TRBJ2-5	CASSVGASGDGETQYF	TGTGCCAGCAGCGTAGGGGCTAGCGGGGATGGGGAGACCCAGTACTTC
few	13	TRBV14	-	TRBJ1-1	CASSQVGNTEAFF	TGTGCCAGCAGCCAAGTCGGGAACACTGAAGCTTTCTTT
once	14	TRBV6-5	-	TRBJ2-7	CASSYSQLEGKQYF	TGTGCCAGCAGTTACTCGCAGCTCGAGGGTAAGCAGTACTTC
-	13	TRBV3-1/TRBV3-2	TRBD2	TRBJ2-7	CASSLRSLAGGDF	TGTGCCAGCAGCCTAAGGTCCTTGGCGGGGGGCGACTTC